Sequencing of this T cell receptor beta chain was carried out in a study of T cell responses to AZD1222 COVID-19 vaccine. Germline values: CDR1 KGHDR, CDR2 SFDVKD. This CDR3 spans 15 amino acids. V trimming: 4 bases; J trimming: 8 bases; junction bases outside the gene matches: 5. Of note for this clone: No antigen is known for it.

Overall study findings and caveats: The span of vaccine-associated CD4 TCRs extended across spike, with dominance at 160-218 and 743-854. Two doses of AZD1222 preceded a rise in Spike-specific TCR breadth and depth. A reported finding is that nearly half of spike-specific TCRs target unmutated variant regions.

TCRdb's table, derived via immunoSEQ multiplex PCR, lists solely in-frame clones and lacks some. The table shows around 260,000 clones, with more than 85% occurring only once. The chain links TRBV24-1 to TRBJ1-4; TRBD1 matches at 11 bases. The input for sequencing was peripheral blood, taken on day 0 of AZD1222 vaccination. The sequence was obtained from an adult in good health. The CDR3 nucleotides are TGTGCCACCAGTGAACCCGGGACAGGGGGGGAAAAACTGTTTTTT. Its translation: CATSEPGTGGEKLFF.